Described below is a single TCR beta chain sequence and its context. This record belongs to a study of blood T cells in healthy people across ages. Together with a sample-barcoded 5' primer, a J-beta primer mix was included in a second PCR lasting about 7 to 12 cycles. TCRdb passed the 5' RACE reads through MiXCR, listing each CDR3 protein once. The sample includes more than 650,000 distinct CDR3 sequences, 22% of them seen just once. The specimen sequenced was blood. The sequence was obtained from a man aged 65 to 85 in good health.

CDR3 DNA: TGCGCCAGCAGTCACAATTCGGACTATGGCTACACCTTC. Its protein product is CASSHNSDYGYTF. This sequence joins TRBV4-1 and TRBJ1-2, with D unclear. CDR1 and CDR2 (germline): MGHRA, YSYEKL. The CDR3 spans 13 residues. V was shortened by 6 bases and J by 3 bases, with 11 bases between the two germline ends.